One and the same sample provided the 15 T cell receptor beta chains below, sequenced in a study of CXCR3-negative and CXCR3-positive naive CD8 T cells. Study-level results: Naive cells with CXCR3 showed TRB CDR3s that were more hydrophobic than those in CXCR3-negative naive cells.

For these TCRs, the target antigens are not known. cDNA libraries for TRB were generated by 5' RACE incorporating UMI labels. TCRdb reprocessed the 5' RACE reads and stores each CDR3 protein as one record, lacking DNA. Recorded for this sample: 7,500 to 8,500 distinct CDR3 sequences. The sequenced sample consisted of naive CXCR3+ CD8+ T cells from blood. Subset described: CD45RO-CCR7+CD27+CD95- naive CD8+ T cells expressing CXCR3 (TNR3+). The source of these receptors is a human donor in good health. Some clones in this sample may be carry-over from other donors' samples.

V is TRBV29-1 and J is TRBJ1-2. The CDR3 covers 15 residues. Germline assignment: CDR1 SQVTM and CDR2 ANQGSEA. This chain's CDR3 is CSVRTAGGLVHGYTF.

V is TRBV4-1 and J is TRBJ1-1; TCRdb selects TRBD1, and the lack of DNA leaves this call unchecked. Germline V lookup: CDR1 MGHRA, CDR2 YSYEKL. This CDR3 is built from 14 residues. This CDR3 is CASSQGERATEAFF.

CDR3 sequence: CASSLDRGGPTEAFF. V gene TRBV7-6 combines with J gene TRBJ1-1; lacking DNA, the TRBD1 call made by TCRdb goes unchecked. The CDR3 spans 15 residues. The germline CDR1 and CDR2 sequences are SGHVS and FNYEAQ.

The CDR3 protein is CASSLGQGSYEQYF. The chain links TRBV28 to TRBJ2-7; TCRdb picks TRBD1, but there is no DNA to check that call. This CDR3 contains 14 residues. The V gene's germline CDR1 is MDHEN and CDR2 SYDVKM.

This chain connects TRBV11-2 to TRBJ2-2; lacking DNA, the TRBD1 call made by TCRdb goes unchecked. Germline CDR1 is SGHAT and CDR2 is FQNNGV. The CDR3 totals 16 residues. This CDR3 is CASSSRTGHNTGELFF.

The J gene is TRBJ2-1, the V gene TRBV5-1. The germline gives CDR1 SGHRS, CDR2 YFSETQ. The CDR3 is 15 residues long. CDR3 region: CASSLVAGSYNEQFF.

By frequency, this clonotype is medium-sized. This chain uses TRBV7-8 with TRBJ2-1; TCRdb's D call of TRBD2 is untestable without DNA. Germline V gives CDR1 SGHVS, CDR2 FQNEAQ. The CDR3 is 17 amino acids. CDR3 protein: CASSQSVGLSVYNEQFF. Full variable domain (remainder filled in from reference TRBV7-8 and TRBJ2-1): GAGVSQSPRYKVAKRGQDVALRCDPISGHVSLFWYQQALGQGPEFLTYFQNEAQLDKSGLPSDRFFAERPEGSVSTLKIQRTQQEDSAVYLCASSQSVGLSVYNEQFFGPGTRLTVL.

This clonotype counts as medium-sized by frequency. The genes are TRBV29-1 and TRBJ2-1. CDR1 is SQVTM and CDR2 is ANQGSEA in the germline V gene. This CDR3 has 15 amino acids. The CDR3 loop reads CSVEWTGSSYNEQFF.

V usage is TRBV11-2 and J usage is TRBJ2-1. This CDR3 is 18 amino acids long. Germline-derived CDR1 and CDR2 are SGHAT and FQNNGV. This CDR3 is CASSLQSGLANSYNEQFF.

The genes are TRBV5-1 and TRBJ2-7. The CDR3 runs to 13 residues. Germline values: CDR1 SGHRS, CDR2 YFSETQ. The CDR3 region is CASSFNGPYEQYF.

This clonotype registers medium-sized by frequency. The V call is TRBV29-1, the J call TRBJ2-1. CDR3 length equals 15 residues. Germline loops: CDR1 SQVTM, CDR2 ANQGSEA. The CDR3 protein is CSVEDPFTPYNEQFF.

According to its frequency, this clonotype is medium-sized. V gene TRBV7-6 combines with J gene TRBJ2-7; as DNA is missing, the TRBD2 call by TCRdb cannot be tested. CDR3 length equals 14 residues. The germline V gene has CDR1 SGHVS and CDR2 FNYEAQ. The CDR3 loop is CASSLLAGGSEQYF.

This chain joins TRBV6-2 or TRBV6-3 and TRBJ2-1; TCRdb designates TRBD2, a call that cannot be tested without DNA. CDR1 is MNHEY, CDR2 SVGEGT, per germline. This CDR3 contains 15 residues. The CDR3 region is CASSYEAGGYNEQFF.

Frequency places this clonotype as medium-sized. The genes are TRBV20-1 and TRBJ2-3; without DNA, the TCRdb call of TRBD2 cannot be checked. Germline CDR1 and CDR2: DFQATT and SNEGSKA (reference sequence). This CDR3 contains 17 residues. This chain's CDR3 is CSARDRMGSGSTDTQYF.

According to its frequency, this clonotype is medium-sized. The CDR3 loop is CASSPTSGTYEQYF. The chain has TRBV7-9 and TRBJ2-7; the D call from TCRdb, TRBD2, cannot be confirmed without DNA. The CDR3 contains 14 residues. Germline values: CDR1 SEHNR, CDR2 FQNEAQ (reference sequence).